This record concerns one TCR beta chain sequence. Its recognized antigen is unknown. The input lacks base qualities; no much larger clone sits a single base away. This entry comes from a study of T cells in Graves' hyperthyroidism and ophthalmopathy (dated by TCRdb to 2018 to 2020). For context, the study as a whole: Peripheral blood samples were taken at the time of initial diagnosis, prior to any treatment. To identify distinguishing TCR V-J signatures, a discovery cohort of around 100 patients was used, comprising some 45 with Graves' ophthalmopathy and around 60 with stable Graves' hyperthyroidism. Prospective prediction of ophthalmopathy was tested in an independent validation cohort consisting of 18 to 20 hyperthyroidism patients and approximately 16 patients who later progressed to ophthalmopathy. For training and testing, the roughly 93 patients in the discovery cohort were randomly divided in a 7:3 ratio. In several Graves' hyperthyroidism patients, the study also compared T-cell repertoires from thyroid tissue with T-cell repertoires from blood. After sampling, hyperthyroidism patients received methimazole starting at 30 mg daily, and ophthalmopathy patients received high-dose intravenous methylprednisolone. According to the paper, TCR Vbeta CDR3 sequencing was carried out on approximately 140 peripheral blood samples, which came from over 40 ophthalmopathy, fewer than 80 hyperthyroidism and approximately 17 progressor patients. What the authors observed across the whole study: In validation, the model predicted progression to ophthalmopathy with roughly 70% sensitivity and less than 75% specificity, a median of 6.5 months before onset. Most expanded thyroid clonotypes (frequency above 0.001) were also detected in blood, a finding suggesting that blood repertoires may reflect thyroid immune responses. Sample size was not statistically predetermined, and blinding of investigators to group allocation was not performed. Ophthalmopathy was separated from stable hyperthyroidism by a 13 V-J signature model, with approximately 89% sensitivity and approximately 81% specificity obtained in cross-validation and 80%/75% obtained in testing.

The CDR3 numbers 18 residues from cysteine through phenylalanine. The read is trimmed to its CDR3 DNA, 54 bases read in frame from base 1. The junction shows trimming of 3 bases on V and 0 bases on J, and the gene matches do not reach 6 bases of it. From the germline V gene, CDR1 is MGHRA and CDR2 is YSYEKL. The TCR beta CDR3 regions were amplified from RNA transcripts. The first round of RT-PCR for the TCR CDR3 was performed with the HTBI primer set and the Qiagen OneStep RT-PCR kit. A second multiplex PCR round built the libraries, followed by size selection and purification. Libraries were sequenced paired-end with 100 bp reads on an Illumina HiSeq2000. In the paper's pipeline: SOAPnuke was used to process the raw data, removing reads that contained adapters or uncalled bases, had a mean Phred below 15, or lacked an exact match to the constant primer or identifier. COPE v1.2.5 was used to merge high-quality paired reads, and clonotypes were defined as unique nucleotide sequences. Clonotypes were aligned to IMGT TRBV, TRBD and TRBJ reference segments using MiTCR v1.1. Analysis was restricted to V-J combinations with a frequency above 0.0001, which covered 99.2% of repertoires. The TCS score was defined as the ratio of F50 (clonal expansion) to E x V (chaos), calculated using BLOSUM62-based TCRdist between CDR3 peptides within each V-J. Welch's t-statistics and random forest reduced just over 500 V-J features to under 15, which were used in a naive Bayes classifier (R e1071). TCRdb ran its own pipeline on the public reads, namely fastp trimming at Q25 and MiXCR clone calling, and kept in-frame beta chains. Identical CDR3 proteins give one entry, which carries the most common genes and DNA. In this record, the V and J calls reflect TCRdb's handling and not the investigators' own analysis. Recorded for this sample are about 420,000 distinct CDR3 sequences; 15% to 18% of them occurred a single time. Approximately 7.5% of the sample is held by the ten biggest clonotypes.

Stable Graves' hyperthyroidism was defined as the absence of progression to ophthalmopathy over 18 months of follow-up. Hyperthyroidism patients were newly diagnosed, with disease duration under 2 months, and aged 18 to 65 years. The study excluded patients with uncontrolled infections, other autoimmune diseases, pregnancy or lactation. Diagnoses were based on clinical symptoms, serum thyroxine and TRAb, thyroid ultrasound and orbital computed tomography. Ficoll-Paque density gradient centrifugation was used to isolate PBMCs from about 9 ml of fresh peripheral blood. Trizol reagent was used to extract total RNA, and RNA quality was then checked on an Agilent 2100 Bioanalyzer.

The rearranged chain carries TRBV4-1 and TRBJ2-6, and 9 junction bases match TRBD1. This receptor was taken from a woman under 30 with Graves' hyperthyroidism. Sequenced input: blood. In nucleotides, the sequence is TGCGCCAGCAGCCAGCCGGGACAGGGAAGCTCTGGGGCCAACGTCCTGACTTTC. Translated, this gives CASSQPGQGSSGANVLTF.